One T cell receptor (beta chain) is described in this entry. What it binds is not known. Other DNA sequences of this sample code for an identical CDR3. Data came from immunoSEQ multiplex PCR; TCRdb stores just in-frame clones and leaves some out. The top ten hold less than 0.85% of the sample, which has 35,000 to 45,000 clones, over 85% seen once. The CDR3 extends over 13 amino acids. The germline CDR1 and CDR2 sequences are SGHRS and YFSETQ. Trimming took off 2 bases at V and 0 bases at J, with 3 bases between the two ends. The data stem from a study of graft-versus-host responses after intestinal transplantation. Looking at the study overall: Among the recipients, all got anti-thymocyte globulin induction and then tacrolimus and steroids for approximately 3 years. Study-wide results and limits: Patients with graft-donor T cell macrochimerism had high graft-versus-host to host-versus-graft clonal ratios in allografts. Recipient-marrow GvH clones were detected, some having first appeared in ileum or blood.

This sample comprised PBMCs, obtained 16 days after intestinal transplant. This receptor was obtained from a human patient who received an intestinal transplant, so some T cells may come from the graft donor. The chain recombines TRBV5-1 with TRBJ2-1; no clear D. CDR3 sequence: CASSLSSYNEQFF. The DNA of the CDR3 is TGCGCCAGCAGCTTAAGCTCCTACAATGAGCAGTTCTTC.